The 15 T cell receptor beta chains below all came from one sample that was sequenced in a study of blood T cell repertoires in COVID-19. The assay was immunoSEQ multiplex PCR, and TCRdb's table has in-frame clones only and misses some. This table holds about 440,000 clones, 88% found once. Sequenced material: peripheral blood. The receptors originated from a woman aged 45-65 years with COVID-19, enrolled during active disease.

This chain uses TRBV19 with TRBJ1-2; no clear D gene. Germline CDR1 LNHDA, CDR2 SQIVND (reference sequence). V lost 7 bases and J lost 3, with 6 bases in between. CDR3 length: 11 residues. CDR3 residues: CASKADYGYTF. For the CDR3, the DNA is TGTGCCAGTAAGGCGGACTATGGCTACACCTTC.

The genes are TRBV3-1 (or the pseudogene TRBV3-2) and TRBJ1-1; 7 nucleotides match TRBD1. Trimming cost V 4 bases and J 4 bases; bases outside gene matches: 6. This CDR3 comprises 14 residues. Germline V CDR1 and CDR2: LGHDT, YNNKEL (reference sequence). CDR3 sequence reads: CASSRTGAVTEAFF. CDR3 nucleotide sequence: TGTGCCAGCAGCCGCACAGGGGCGGTCACTGAAGCTTTCTTT.

The chain joins TRBV27 to TRBJ1-2; TRBD1 matches at 7 bases. The ends lost 4 bases at V and 4 bases at J; junction bases unmatched: 6. Germline assignment: CDR1 MNHEY and CDR2 SMNVEV (reference sequence). The length of the CDR3 is 14 residues. The CDR3, as DNA: TGTGCCAGCAGTTATGGGGACAGAAGCTATGGCTACACCTTC. This sequence encodes CASSYGDRSYGYTF.

The V and J genes are TRBV5-1 and TRBJ1-3, with D possibly TRBD1 on 6 matching bases. The length of the CDR3 is 16 residues. CDR1 is SGHRS and CDR2 is YFSETQ in the germline V gene. Trimming removed 0 bases at V and 6 bases at J, with 16 bases between. CDR3 region: CASSLEGRGEKNTIYF. The CDR3 coding sequence is TGCGCCAGCAGCTTGGAAGGCAGGGGTGAAAAAAACACCATATATTTT.

In this sample, this clone turned up once. The chain has TRBV11-2 and TRBJ1-1; 9 nucleotides match TRBD1. There are 16 residues in the CDR3. Unmatched junction bases numbered 9, after V lost 6 bases and J lost 1 base. Germline CDR1 is SGHAT and CDR2 is FQNNGV. As DNA, the CDR3 is TGTGCCAGCAGTCTCGGGACAGGGAAGACGAACACTGAAGCTTTCTTT. Translation: CASSLGTGKTNTEAFF.

This chain joins TRBV6-2 or TRBV6-3 and TRBJ2-7; 9 positions agree with TRBD1. This CDR3 has 16 residues. Per germline, CDR1 MNHEY and CDR2 SVGEGT. The J segment lost 3 bases and the V segment lost 6 bases, leaving 12 bases of the junction unmatched. The CDR3 region is CASSKPPGQGNYEQYF. Here the CDR3 DNA reads TGTGCCAGCAGCAAGCCCCCGGGACAGGGAAACTACGAGCAGTACTTC.

The chain carries TRBV28 and TRBJ1-1; 7 bases map to TRBD1. Germline V CDR1 and CDR2: MDHEN, SYDVKM. V shed 3 bases and J 5 bases; nucleotides not matched to a gene: 6. This CDR3 contains 14 residues. The DNA of the CDR3 is TGTGCCAGCAGTTTCCGGGACAGACGAACTGAAGCTTTCTTT. The encoded protein is CASSFRDRRTEAFF.

V usage is TRBV19 and J usage is TRBJ1-1; maybe TRBD1 (6 bases). Trimming took off 6 bases at V and 1 base at J, with 9 bases between the two ends. In germline, CDR1 is LNHDA, CDR2 SQIVND (reference sequence). This CDR3 has 13 residues. CDR3 region: CASRRQENTEAFF. In DNA, the CDR3 is TGTGCCAGTAGACGACAGGAGAACACTGAAGCTTTCTTT.

The chain carries TRBV7-2 and TRBJ1-2; 7 bases are a match to TRBD1. V lost 5 bases and J lost 4; bases outside the gene matches: 10. CDR1 SGHTA and CDR2 FQGNSA come from the germline V gene. CDR3 length equals 15 residues. The CDR3 reads CASSLNTGVLYGYTF. The CDR3, as DNA: TGTGCCAGCAGCCTTAATACAGGGGTCCTCTATGGCTACACCTTC.

A single count supports this clone. This chain links TRBV6-6 with TRBJ2-7; D may be TRBD2 (6 bases). Germline V gene data show CDR1 as MNHNY and CDR2 as SVGAGI (reference sequence). There are 14 residues in the CDR3. V dropped 11 bases and J dropped 0 bases, with 17 bases sitting between them. CDR3 sequence (DNA): TGTGCCGTTCGCCCCAGCGGGTTCTCCTACGAGCAGTACTTC. As protein: CAVRPSGFSYEQYF.

This rearrangement joins TRBV10-3 to TRBJ1-1; 8 nucleotides agree with TRBD1. The germline gives CDR1 ENHRY, CDR2 SYGVKD. The CDR3 totals 15 residues. The J segment lost 6 bases and the V segment lost 7 bases, leaving 13 bases of the junction unmatched. CDR3 sequence reads: CAIISQDRETPEAFF. The CDR3 DNA reads as TGTGCCATCATTAGTCAGGACAGGGAGACTCCTGAAGCTTTCTTT.

The V call is TRBV30, the J call TRBJ2-3, with D possibly matching TRBD2 (6 bases). V gave up 4 bases and J gave up 1 base, with 15 bases separating them. CDR3 length: 15 residues. From germline, CDR1 is GTSNPN and CDR2 SVGIG (reference sequence). Here the CDR3 reads CAWNWGEPGTDTQYF. DNA for the CDR3: TGTGCCTGGAATTGGGGGGAACCGGGCACAGATACGCAGTATTTT.

V and J are TRBV2 and TRBJ2-1, with D hard to call. This CDR3 has 15 residues. V lost 3 bases and J 0 bases, leaving 9 bases between the germline ends. The germline V gene encodes CDR1 SNHLY and CDR2 FYNNEI. The CDR3: CASSDPRSSYNEQFF. The CDR3, as DNA: TGTGCCAGCAGTGACCCGAGGAGCTCCTACAATGAGCAGTTCTTC.

The V and J genes are TRBV4-1 and TRBJ1-2; a weak D match, TRBD1 (5 bases). This CDR3 comprises 15 residues. The V end was cut by 1 base, the J end by 2 bases, with 11 bases between. The germline gives CDR1 MGHRA, CDR2 YSYEKL. The CDR3 protein is CASSQVTGGNYGYTF. CDR3 nucleotides: TGCGCCAGCAGCCAAGTTACGGGGGGGAACTATGGCTACACCTTC.

The rearrangement uses TRBV19 and TRBJ1-5; D might be TRBD1 (5 bases). Trimming took 10 bases from V and 5 from J, leaving 12 bases between them. The CDR3 length is 12 residues. Looked up from germline, CDR1 is LNHDA and CDR2 is SQIVND (reference sequence). The DNA of the CDR3 is TGTGCCACACAAGGGGCCTATCAGCCCCAGCATTTT. The encoded protein is CATQGAYQPQHF.